This record concerns one T cell receptor (beta chain) sequence. The antigen is unknown. The data belong to a study of a mutant IDH1 vaccine in newly diagnosed glioma. Study at large: Beginning 4-6 weeks after radiotherapy alone, or with temozolomide cycles, vaccination took place.

The CDR3 contains 17 residues. Germline CDR1 ENHRY, CDR2 SYGVKD. Trimming removed 3 bases from V and 2 bases from J, with 19 bases in between. The sample's time point: week 11, during vaccination. Each dose of the vaccine consisted of 300 ug of mutant IDH1 20-mer peptide, with topical imiquimod. There were new WHO grade 3 or 4 astrocytomas in the donors, and these were IDH1-mutant and ATRX-lost. Sequencing was performed with immunoSEQ multiplex PCR; in TCRdb, only in-frame clones are kept and a portion is missing. The sample consists of about 40,000 clones, roughly 84% of them appearing once. This sample comprised PBMCs, obtained from a glioma patient whose treatment included an IDH1 peptide vaccine. The rearrangement joins TRBV10-3 to TRBJ1-2; possibly TRBD1 for D (6 bases). This clonotype was sampled from a man in his forties with glioma. For the CDR3, the DNA is TGTGCCATCAGTGAATCACCAAACAGGGTTCCGAACTATGGCTACACCTTC. This translates into CAISESPNRVPNYGYTF.